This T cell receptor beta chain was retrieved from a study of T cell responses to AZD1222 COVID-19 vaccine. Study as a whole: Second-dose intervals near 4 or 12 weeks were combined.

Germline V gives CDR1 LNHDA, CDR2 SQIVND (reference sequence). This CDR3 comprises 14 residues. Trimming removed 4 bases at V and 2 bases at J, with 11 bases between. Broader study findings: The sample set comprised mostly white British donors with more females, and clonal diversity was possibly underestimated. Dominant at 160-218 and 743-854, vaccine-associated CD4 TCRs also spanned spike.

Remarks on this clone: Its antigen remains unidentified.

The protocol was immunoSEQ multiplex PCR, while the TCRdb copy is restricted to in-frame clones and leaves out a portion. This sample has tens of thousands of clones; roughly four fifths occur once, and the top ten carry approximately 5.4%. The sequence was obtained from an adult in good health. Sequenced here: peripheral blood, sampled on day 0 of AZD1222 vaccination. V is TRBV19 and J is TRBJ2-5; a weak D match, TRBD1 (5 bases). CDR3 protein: CASSTSTVQETQYF. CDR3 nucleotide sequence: TGTGCCAGTAGTACCTCGACAGTTCAAGAGACCCAGTACTTC.